This T cell receptor beta chain derives from a study of shared clonotypes between healthy human individuals. Study-wide context: Every donor yielded three CD4 naive, three CD4 memory, two CD8 naive and one CD8 memory plate.

Study-level points and caveats: Clonotype sharing among the donors was expected to vary with sequencing depth.

Every donor was a Caucasian adult from Nashville, Tennessee. It was into CD45RA+ naive and CD45RA-negative memory subsets that the CD4+ cells were split. Details on this clone: No antigen is known for it.

CDR1 is SGHRS and CDR2 is YFSETQ in the germline V gene. V was cut by 0 bases and J by 2 bases, with 10 bases left in between. This CDR3 comprises 15 residues. Profiling relied on immunoSEQ multiplex PCR, and the TCRdb table lists in-frame clones only, not all of them. The sample lists over 2 million clones; about nine tenths were seen once. This TCR came from a man aged 18 to 35 in good health. Some clones in this sample may be carry-over from other donors' samples. Sequencing was done on a sample of naive CD4+ T cells from PBMCs. As to subset: CD45RA+ positively selected. The chain employs TRBV5-1 and TRBJ2-3; a weak D match, TRBD2 (6 bases). The CDR3 is CASSLVAGNTDTQYF. CDR3 DNA sequence: TGCGCCAGCAGCTTGGTGGCGGGAAACACAGATACGCAGTATTTT.